Reported below is one T cell receptor beta chain. This clone has more than one count but fewer than ten. Its binding antigen is unknown. No much larger clone is present one base from it, and per-base qualities are unavailable. This sample was included in a study of shared T cell receptors in the human thymus (dated by TCRdb to the early 2020s). Some background on the complete study: The study examined how self-reactive, shared T-cell receptor alpha chains are generated in the human thymus.

Library preparation was by the immunoSEQ multiplex PCR assay. The immuneACCESS repertoire file appears here via TCRdb, limited to in-frame rearrangements. These files lack a portion of the clones; in checked studies, under half of the deficit traces to unresolved V genes, and the cause of the others is not known. The sample table contains some 660,000 clones; only one count was recorded for approximately 89% of them. The biggest ten clones account for roughly 0.0094% of the sample. V is pruned by 3 bases and J by 0 bases, leaving 16 bases of the junction without a gene match. The CDR3 measures 20 amino acids from cysteine to phenylalanine. The DNA shown is the 60-base CDR3, in frame from base 1. CDR1 MDHEN and CDR2 SYDVKM are derived from the germline V gene. This same sample was also part of a study on human thymus T cells. The second study also describes: Immunologically healthy infants undergoing open corrective cardiac surgery for congenital heart defects in Finland were used as donors. Thymus tissue was collected as surgical resects that were removed during corrective cardiac surgery. Biased V and J gene segment usage appeared to be present in both thymic and peripheral blood repertoires. The related research reported highly overlapping thymic TCR repertoires among unrelated individuals. The study described the TCR alpha and beta repertoires in roughly 8 infant thymus samples and a few matching peripheral blood samples. Donor ages ranging from 7 to 244 days were recorded, and six or seven male and a couple of female infants were included in the cohort. Thymocytes were released mechanically from tissue and stored at -70 °C as pellets of roughly 8.5-32 million cells. A QIAsymphony instrument was used to extract genomic DNA from the frozen cell pellets. The immunoSEQ multiplex PCR assay was used to amplify the TCRB and TCRAD loci from a standardized quantity of quality-controlled genomic DNA. Amplicons spanned the V(D)J region at a length sufficient to cover the CDR3 and identify V and J genes. Through the commercial immunoSEQ service, the amplicons were sequenced on an Illumina platform. Primer bias and sequencing errors were corrected using previously described methods, and TCRAD and TCRB definitions followed the IMGT database. The repertoires were analysed using immunoSEQ Analyzer 3.0 and VDJTools for basic statistics, V/J segment usage, diversity estimates, rarefaction and pairwise overlap. Diversity was estimated with Chao1, ChaoE, Efron-Thisted, Shannon and inverse Simpson indices, and also on datasets down-sampled to the smallest sample. For repertoire overlap, CDR3 nucleotide sequence, V gene and J gene had to match strictly, and clustering was done by Jaccard-based multidimensional scaling. On average, roughly 810,000 unique TCRB clonotypes were obtained from thymus samples, compared with about 84,000 from blood samples.

The V and J segments used are TRBV28 and TRBJ1-4, with 7 central nucleotides matching TRBD1. The sample comprised thymocytes. This TCR was recovered from a boy under two years old with a congenital heart defect. Donor details come from another sample of the same person, matched by shared clones. The sequenced DNA: TGTGCCAGCAGTTTTCCAAAACCTTCGGGGACAGCCACAACTAATGAAAAACTGTTTTTT. Its amino acids are CASSFPKPSGTATTNEKLFF.